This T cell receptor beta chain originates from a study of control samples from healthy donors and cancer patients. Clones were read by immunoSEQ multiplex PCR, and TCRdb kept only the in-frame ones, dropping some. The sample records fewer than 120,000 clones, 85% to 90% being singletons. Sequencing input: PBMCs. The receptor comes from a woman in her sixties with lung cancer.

CDR3 protein: CASSLIPMDRPPYEQYF. DNA for the CDR3: TGCGCCAGCAGCTTAATTCCAATGGATCGTCCCCCCTACGAGCAGTACTTC. The V call is TRBV5-1, the J call TRBJ2-7; D remains ambiguous. V was pared by 2 bases and J by 2 bases, with 20 bases between. The CDR3 runs 17 residues. Germline-derived CDR1 and CDR2 are SGHRS and YFSETQ.